The clone carrying this T cell receptor (beta chain) has at least ten counts. The data derive from a study of blood T cells in healthy people across ages. Between the trimmed V and J ends, which lost 0 bases and 5 bases, there was a span of 14 bases. Looked up from germline, CDR1 is SGHRS and CDR2 is YFSETQ. The CDR3 covers 16 residues. The authors ran a second PCR of 7 to 11 cycles using a sample-barcoded 5' primer and a J-beta primer mix. The template-switch adaptor, which had 12 random nucleotides, put a tag on each cDNA molecule. MiXCR, applied by TCRdb to the 5' RACE reads, yields one record per CDR3 protein. This sample has about 570,000 distinct CDR3 sequences, with 27% found just once.

The clonotype comes from a woman aged 70-85 years in good health. The rearrangement joins TRBV5-1 to TRBJ1-4; D unclear. The specimen sequenced was blood. The CDR3 protein is CASSLAPDRGNEKLFF. The CDR3, as DNA: TGCGCCAGCAGCTTGGCTCCGGATAGAGGCAATGAAAAACTGTTTTTT.